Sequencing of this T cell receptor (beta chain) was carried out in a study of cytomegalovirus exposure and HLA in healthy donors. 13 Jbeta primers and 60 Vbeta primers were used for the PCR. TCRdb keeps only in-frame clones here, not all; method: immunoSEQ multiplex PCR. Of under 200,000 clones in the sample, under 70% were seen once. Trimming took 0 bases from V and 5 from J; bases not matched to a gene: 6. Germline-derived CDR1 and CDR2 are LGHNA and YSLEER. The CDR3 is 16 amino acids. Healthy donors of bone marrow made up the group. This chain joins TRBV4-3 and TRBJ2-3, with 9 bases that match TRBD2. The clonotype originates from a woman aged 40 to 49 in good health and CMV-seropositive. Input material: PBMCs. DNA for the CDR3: TGCGCCAGCAGCCAAGAGATTAGCGGGGGTTTAGATACGCAGTATTTT. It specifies CASSQEISGGLDTQYF.